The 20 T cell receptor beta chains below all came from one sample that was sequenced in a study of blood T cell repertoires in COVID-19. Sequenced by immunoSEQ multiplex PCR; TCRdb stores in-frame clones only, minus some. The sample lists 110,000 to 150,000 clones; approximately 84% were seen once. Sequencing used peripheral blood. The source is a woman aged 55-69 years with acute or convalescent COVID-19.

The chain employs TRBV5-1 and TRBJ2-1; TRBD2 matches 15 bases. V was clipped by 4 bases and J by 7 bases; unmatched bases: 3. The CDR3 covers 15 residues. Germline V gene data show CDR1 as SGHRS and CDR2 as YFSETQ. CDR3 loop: CASSDGTSGRNEQFF. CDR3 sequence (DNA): TGCGCCAGCAGCGACGGGACTAGCGGGAGGAATGAGCAGTTCTTC.

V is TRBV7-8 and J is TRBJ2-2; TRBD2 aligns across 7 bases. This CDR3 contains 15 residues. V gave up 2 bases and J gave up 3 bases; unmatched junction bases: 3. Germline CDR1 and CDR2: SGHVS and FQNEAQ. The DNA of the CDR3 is TGTGCCAGCAGCTTAAGGCGGGAGCACACCGGGGAGCTGTTTTTT. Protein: CASSLRREHTGELFF.

The chain's CDR3 is CASKIGLAGGWVDTGELFF. For the CDR3, the DNA is TGTGCCAGCAAAATCGGACTAGCGGGAGGGTGGGTGGACACCGGGGAGCTGTTTTTT. The chain recombines TRBV5-6 with TRBJ2-2, with 15 nucleotides matching TRBD2. Unmatched junction bases numbered 12, after V lost 6 bases and J lost 3 bases. This CDR3 has 19 amino acids. Looked up from germline, CDR1 is SGHDT and CDR2 is YYEEEE.

The CDR3 region is CATSPDRGGYEQYF. DNA of the CDR3: TGTGCCACCAGCCCGGACAGAGGAGGCTACGAGCAGTACTTC. This chain links TRBV15 with TRBJ2-7; perhaps TRBD1 as D (6 bases). Germline V gene data show CDR1 as LNHNV and CDR2 as YYDKDF (reference sequence). CDR3 size: 14 residues. Trimming took off 5 bases at V and 3 bases at J, with 14 bases between the two ends.

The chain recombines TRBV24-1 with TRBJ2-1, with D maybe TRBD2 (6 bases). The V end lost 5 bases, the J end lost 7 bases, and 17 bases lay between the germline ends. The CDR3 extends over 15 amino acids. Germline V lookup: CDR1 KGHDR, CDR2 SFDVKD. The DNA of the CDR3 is TGTGCCACCAGTGGCCGGGAGTTGAGCCCGAATGAGCAGTTCTTC. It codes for CATSGRELSPNEQFF.

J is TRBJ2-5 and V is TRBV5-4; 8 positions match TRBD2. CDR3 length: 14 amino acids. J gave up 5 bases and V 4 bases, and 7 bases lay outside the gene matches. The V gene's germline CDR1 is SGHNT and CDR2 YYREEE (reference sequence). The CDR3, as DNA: TGTGCCAGCAGCCCGCAGACTAGCGTGGAGACCCAGTACTTC. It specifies CASSPQTSVETQYF.

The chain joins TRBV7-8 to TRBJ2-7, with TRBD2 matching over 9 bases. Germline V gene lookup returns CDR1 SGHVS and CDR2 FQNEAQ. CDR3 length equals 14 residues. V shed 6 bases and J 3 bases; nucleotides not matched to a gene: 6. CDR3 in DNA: TGTGCCAGCAGGGAGGGACTAGCTGGCTACGAGCAGTACTTC. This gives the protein CASREGLAGYEQYF.

The CDR3 here is CASSLAGPGLLTGELFF. The DNA of the CDR3 is TGCGCCAGCAGCTTGGCTGGACCGGGACTCCTTACCGGGGAGCTGTTTTTT. The chain employs TRBV5-1 and TRBJ2-2; possibly TRBD2 for D (6 bases). The length of the CDR3 is 17 residues. V was cut by 0 bases and J by 5 bases, with 17 bases left in between. Germline V gene sequence: CDR1 SGHRS, CDR2 YFSETQ.

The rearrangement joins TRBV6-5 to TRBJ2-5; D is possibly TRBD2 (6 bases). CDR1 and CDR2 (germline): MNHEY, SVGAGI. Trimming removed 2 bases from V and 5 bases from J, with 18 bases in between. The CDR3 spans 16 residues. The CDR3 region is CASSYPGSPTLETQYF. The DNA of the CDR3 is TGTGCCAGCAGTTACCCCGGGAGCCCCACTTTGGAGACCCAGTACTTC.

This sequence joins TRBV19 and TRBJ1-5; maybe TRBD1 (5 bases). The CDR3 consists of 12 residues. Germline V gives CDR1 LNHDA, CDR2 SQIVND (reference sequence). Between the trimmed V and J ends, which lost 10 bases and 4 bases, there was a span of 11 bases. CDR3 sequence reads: CATGLGNQPQHF. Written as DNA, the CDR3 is TGTGCCACGGGACTGGGAAATCAGCCCCAGCATTTT.

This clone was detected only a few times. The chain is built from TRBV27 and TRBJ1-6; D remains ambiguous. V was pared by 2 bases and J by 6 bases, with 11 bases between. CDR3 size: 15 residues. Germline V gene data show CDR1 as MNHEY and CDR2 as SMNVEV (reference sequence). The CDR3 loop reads CASSLGWRGNSPLHF. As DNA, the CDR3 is TGTGCCAGCAGTTTAGGTTGGCGGGGTAATTCACCCCTCCACTTT.

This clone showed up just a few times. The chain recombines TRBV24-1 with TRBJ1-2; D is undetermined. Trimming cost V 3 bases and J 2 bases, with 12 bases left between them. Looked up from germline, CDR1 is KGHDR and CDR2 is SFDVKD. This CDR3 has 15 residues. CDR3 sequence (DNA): TGTGCCACCAGTGATCCTGGGCAGACAAACTATGGCTACACCTTC. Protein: CATSDPGQTNYGYTF.

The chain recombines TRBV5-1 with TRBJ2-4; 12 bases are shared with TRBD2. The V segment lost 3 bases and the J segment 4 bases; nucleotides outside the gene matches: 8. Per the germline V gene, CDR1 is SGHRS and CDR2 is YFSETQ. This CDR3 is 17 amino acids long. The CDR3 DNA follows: TGCGCCAGCAGCTGGAAGCGTCTAGCGGGAGGGAAAAACATTCAGTACTTC. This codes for CASSWKRLAGGKNIQYF.

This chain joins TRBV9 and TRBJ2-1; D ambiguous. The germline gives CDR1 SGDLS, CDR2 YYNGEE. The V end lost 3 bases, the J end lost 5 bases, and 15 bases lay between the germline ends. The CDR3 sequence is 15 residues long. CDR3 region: CASSAHLDLHNEQFF. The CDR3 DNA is TGTGCCAGCAGCGCCCACCTCGACTTACACAATGAGCAGTTCTTC.

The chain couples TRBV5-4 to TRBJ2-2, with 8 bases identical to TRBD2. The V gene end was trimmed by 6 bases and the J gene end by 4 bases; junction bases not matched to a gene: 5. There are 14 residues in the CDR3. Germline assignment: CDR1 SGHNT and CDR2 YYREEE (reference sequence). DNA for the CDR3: TGTGCCAGCACCCGGCGGGGGGCCACCGGGGAGCTGTTTTTT. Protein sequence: CASTRRGATGELFF.

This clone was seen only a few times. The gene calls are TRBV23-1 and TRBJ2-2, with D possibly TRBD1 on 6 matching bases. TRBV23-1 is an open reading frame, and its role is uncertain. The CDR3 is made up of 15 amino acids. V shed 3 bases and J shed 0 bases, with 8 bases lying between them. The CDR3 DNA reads TGCGCCAGCAGTCACCGGGACACGAACACCGGGGAGCTGTTTTTT. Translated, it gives CASSHRDTNTGELFF.

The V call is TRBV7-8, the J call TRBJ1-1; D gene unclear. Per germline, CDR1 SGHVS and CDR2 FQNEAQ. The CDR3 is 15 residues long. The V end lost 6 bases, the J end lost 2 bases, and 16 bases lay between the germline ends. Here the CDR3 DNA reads TGTGCCAGCAGTCGACCGGGTCCTTTTAACACTGAAGCTTTCTTT. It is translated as CASSRPGPFNTEAFF.

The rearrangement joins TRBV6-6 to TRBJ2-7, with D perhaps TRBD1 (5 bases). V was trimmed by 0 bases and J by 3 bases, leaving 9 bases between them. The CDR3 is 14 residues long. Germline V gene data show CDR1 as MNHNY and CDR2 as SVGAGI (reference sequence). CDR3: CASSYSDTVYEQYF. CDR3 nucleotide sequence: TGTGCCAGCAGTTACTCGGACACCGTCTACGAGCAGTACTTC.

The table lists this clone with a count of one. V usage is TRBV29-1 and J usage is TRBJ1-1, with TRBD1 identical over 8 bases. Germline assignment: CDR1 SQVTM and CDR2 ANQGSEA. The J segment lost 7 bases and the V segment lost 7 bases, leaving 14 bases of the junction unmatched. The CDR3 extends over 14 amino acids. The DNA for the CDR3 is TGCAGCGCTTCCACCGTACAGGGGGGTAGTGAAGCTTTCTTT. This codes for CSASTVQGGSEAFF.

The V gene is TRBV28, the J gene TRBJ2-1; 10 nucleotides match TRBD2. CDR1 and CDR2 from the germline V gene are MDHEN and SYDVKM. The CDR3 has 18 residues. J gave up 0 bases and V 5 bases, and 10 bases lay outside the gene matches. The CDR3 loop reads CASSTLAGELGSYNEQFF. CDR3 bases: TGTGCCAGCAGTACTCTAGCGGGAGAGCTCGGCTCCTACAATGAGCAGTTCTTC.